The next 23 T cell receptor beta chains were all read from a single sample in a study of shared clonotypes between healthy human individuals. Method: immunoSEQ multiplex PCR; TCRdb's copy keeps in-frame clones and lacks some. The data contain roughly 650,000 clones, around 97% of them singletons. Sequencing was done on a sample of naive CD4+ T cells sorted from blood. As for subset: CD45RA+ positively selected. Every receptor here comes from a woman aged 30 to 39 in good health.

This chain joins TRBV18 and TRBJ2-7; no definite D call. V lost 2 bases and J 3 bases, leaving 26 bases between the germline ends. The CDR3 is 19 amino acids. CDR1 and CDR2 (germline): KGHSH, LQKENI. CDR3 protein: CASSPGVAGSRFGFYEQYF. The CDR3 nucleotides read TGTGCCAGCTCACCAGGGGTCGCCGGAAGTAGGTTTGGGTTCTACGAGCAGTACTTC.

The CDR3 sequence is CASSLAEVTGVGYTF. The CDR3 coding sequence is TGCGCCAGCAGCCTTGCTGAGGTTACAGGGGTGGGCTACACCTTC. The chain links TRBV5-1 to TRBJ1-2; 7 bases are shared with TRBD1. CDR3 length equals 15 residues. The V gene's germline CDR1 is SGHRS and CDR2 YFSETQ. After removal of 4 bases from V and 8 bases from J, the junction contained 14 bases not matched to a gene.

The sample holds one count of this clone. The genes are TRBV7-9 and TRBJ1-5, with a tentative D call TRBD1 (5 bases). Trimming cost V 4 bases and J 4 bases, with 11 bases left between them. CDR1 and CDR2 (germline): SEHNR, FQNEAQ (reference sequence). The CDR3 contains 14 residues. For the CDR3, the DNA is TGTGCCAGCAGCTCCGGGACGGTAAATCAGCCCCAGCATTTT. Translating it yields CASSSGTVNQPQHF.

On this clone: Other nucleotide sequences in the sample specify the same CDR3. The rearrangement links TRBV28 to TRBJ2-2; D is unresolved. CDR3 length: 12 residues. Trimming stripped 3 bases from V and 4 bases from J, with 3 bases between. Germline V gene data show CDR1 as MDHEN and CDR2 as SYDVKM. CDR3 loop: CASSLRTGELFF. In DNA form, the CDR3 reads TGTGCCAGCAGTTTGCGCACCGGGGAGCTGTTTTTT.

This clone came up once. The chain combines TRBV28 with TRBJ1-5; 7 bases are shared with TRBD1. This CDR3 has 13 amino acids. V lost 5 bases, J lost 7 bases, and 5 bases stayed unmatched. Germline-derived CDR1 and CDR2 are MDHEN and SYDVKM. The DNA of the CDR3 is TGTGCCAGCAGTCCCGGGACAGCCCAGCCCCAGCATTTT. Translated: CASSPGTAQPQHF.

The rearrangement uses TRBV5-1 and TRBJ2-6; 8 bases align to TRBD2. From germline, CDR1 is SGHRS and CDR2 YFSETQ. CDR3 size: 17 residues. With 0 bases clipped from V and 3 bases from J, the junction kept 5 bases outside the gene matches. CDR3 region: CASSLEGGRYGANVLTF. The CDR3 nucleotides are TGCGCCAGCAGCTTGGAGGGCGGGAGGTATGGGGCCAACGTCCTGACTTTC.

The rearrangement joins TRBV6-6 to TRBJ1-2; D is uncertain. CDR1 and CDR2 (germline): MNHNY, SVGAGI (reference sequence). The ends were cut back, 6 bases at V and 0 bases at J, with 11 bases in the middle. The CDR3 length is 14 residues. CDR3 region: CASSPAEANYGYTF. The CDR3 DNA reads TGTGCCAGCAGCCCGGCCGAAGCTAACTATGGCTACACCTTC.

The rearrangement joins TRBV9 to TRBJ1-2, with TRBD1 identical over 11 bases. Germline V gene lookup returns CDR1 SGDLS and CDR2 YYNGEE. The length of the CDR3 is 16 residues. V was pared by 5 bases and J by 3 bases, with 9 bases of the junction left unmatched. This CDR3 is CASSIGTGGRDYGYTF. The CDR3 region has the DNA TGTGCCAGCAGTATAGGGACAGGGGGACGCGACTATGGCTACACCTTC. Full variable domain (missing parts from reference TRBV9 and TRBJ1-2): DSGVTQTPKHLITATGQRVTLRCSPRSGDLSVYWYQQSLDQGLQFLIQYYNGEERAKGNILERFSAQQFPDLHSELNLSSLELGDSALYFCASSIGTGGRDYGYTFGSGTRLTVV.

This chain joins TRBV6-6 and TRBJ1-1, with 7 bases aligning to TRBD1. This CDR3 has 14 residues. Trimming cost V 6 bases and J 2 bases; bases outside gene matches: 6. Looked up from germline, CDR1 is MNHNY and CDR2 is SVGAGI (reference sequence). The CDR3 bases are TGTGCCAGCAGCCACGGACAGGAAAACACTGAAGCTTTCTTT. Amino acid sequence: CASSHGQENTEAFF.

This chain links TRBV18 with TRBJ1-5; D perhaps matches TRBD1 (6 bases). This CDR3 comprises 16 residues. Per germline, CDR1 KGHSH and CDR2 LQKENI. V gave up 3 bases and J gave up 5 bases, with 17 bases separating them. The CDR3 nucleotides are TGTGCCAGCTCACCCGCATGGAGACAGGACGATCAGCCCCAGCATTTT. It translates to CASSPAWRQDDQPQHF.

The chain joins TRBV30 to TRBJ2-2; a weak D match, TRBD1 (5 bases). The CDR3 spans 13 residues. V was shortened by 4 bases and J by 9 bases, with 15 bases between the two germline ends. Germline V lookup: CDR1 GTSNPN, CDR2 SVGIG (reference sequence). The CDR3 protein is CAWMKGIGRELFF. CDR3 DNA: TGTGCCTGGATGAAGGGGATCGGTAGGGAGCTGTTTTTT.

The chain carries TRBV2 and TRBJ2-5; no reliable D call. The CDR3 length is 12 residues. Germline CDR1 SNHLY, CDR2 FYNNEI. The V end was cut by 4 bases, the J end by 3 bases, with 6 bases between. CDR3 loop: CASSVEKETQYF. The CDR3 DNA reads TGTGCCAGCAGTGTGGAGAAAGAGACCCAGTACTTC.

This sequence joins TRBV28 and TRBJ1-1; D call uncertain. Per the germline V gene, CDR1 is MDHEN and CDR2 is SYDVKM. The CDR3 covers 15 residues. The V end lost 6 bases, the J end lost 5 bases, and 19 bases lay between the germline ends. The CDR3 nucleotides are TGTGCCAGCAGCCCCCTCTTTCAACGTAGGACTGAAGCTTTCTTT. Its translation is CASSPLFQRRTEAFF.

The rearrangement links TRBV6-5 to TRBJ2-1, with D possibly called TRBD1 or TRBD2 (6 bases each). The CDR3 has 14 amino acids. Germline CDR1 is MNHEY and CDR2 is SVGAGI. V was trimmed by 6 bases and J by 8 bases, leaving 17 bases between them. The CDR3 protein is CASSSLGGGHEQFF. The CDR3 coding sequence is TGTGCCAGCAGCTCCCTAGGAGGGGGACATGAGCAGTTCTTC.

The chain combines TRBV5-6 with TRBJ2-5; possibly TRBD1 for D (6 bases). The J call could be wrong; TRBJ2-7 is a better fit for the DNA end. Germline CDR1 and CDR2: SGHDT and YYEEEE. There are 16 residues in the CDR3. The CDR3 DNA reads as TGTGCCAGCAGCCGTGGGGGCTCACCACTATCCTACGAGCAGTACTTC. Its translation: CASSRGGSPLSYEQYF.

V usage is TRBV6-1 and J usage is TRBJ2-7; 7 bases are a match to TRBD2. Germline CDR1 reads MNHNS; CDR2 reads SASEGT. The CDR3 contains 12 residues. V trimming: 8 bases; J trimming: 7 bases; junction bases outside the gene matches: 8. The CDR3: CASGRGLLEQYF. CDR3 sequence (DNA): TGTGCCAGCGGGAGGGGCCTCCTGGAGCAGTACTTC.

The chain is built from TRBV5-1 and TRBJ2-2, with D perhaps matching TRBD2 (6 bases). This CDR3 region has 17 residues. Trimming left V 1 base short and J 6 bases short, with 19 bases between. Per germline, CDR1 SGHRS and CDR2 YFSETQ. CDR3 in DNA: TGCGCCAGCAGCTTGATTGAGCGGGCTGGTAGCCCCGGGGAGCTGTTTTTT. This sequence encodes CASSLIERAGSPGELFF.

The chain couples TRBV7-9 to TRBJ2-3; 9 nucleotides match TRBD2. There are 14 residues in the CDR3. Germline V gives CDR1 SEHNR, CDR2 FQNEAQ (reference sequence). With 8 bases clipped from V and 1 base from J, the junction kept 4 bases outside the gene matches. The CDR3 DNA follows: TGTGCCAGCCAGCGGGAGGTTCGCACAGATACGCAGTATTTT. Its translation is CASQREVRTDTQYF.

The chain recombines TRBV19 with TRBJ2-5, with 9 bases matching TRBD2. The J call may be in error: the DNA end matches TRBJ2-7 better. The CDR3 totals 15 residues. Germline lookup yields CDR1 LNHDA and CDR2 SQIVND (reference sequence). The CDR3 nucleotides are TGTGCCAGTAGTTTCCTAGCGGGGTCCTCCTACGAGCAGTACTTC. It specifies CASSFLAGSSYEQYF.

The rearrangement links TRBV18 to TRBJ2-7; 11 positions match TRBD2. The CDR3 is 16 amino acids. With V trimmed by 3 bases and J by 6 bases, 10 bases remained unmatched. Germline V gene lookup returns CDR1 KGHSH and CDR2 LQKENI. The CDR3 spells CASSPRLAGGKGEQYF. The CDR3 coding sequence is TGTGCCAGCTCACCTCGGCTAGCGGGAGGTAAGGGCGAGCAGTACTTC.

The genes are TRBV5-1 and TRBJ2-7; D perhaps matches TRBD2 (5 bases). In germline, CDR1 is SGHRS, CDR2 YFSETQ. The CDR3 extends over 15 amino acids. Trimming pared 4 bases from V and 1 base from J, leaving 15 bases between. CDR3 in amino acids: CASSGTLGLSYEQYF. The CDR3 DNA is TGCGCCAGCAGCGGAACACTAGGTTTGTCCTACGAGCAGTACTTC.

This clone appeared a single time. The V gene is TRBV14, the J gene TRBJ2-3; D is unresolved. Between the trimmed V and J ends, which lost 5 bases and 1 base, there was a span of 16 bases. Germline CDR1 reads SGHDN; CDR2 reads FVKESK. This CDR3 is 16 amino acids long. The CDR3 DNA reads TGTGCCAGCAGCGATAGGGCTCTGGTCGGCACAGATACGCAGTATTTT. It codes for CASSDRALVGTDTQYF.

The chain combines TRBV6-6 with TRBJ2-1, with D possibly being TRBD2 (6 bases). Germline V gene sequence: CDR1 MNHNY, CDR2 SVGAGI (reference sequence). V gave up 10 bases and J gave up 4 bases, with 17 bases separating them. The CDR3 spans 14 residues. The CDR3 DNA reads TGTGCCATCAAACGGGGGTCATCTTACAATGAGCAGTTCTTC. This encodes CAIKRGSSYNEQFF.